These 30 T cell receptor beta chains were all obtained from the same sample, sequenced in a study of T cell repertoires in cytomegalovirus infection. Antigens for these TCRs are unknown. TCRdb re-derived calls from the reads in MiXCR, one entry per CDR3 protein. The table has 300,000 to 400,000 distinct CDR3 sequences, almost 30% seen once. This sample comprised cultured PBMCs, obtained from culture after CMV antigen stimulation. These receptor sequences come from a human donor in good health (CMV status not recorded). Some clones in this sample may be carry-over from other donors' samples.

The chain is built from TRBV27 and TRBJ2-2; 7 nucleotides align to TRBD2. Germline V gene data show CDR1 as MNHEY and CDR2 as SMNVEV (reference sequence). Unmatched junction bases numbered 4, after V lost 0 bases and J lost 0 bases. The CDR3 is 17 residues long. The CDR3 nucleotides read TGTGCCAGCAGTTTATCCCGGGGGGAGGCGAACACCGGGGAGCTGTTTTTT. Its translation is CASSLSRGEANTGELFF.

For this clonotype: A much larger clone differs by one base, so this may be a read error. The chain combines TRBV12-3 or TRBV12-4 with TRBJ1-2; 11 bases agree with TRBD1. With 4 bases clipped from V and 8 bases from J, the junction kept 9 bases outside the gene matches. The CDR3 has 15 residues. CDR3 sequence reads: CASSSKGQGVGGYTF. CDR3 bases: TGTGCCAGCAGTTCTAAGGGACAGGGGGTTGGAGGCTACACCTTC.

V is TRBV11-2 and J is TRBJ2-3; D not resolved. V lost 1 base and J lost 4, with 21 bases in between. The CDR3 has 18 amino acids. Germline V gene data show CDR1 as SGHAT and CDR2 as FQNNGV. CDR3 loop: CASSLGSLVAATADTQYF. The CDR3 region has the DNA TGTGCCAGCAGCTTAGGGTCTTTGGTCGCGGCGACCGCAGATACGCAGTATTTT.

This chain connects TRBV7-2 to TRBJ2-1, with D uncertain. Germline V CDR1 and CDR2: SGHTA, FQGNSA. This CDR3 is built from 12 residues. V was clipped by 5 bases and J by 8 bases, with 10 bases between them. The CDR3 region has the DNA TGTGCCAGCAGCCAAACACGGGATGAGCAGTTCTTC. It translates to CASSQTRDEQFF.

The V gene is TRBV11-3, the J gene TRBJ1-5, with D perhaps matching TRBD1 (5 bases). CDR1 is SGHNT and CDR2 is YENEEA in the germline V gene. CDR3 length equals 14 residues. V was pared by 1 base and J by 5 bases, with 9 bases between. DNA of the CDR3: TGTGCCAGCAGCTTAGCACCAGGGTATCAGCCCCAGCATTTT. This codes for CASSLAPGYQPQHF. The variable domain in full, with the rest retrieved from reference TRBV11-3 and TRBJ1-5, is EAGVVQSPRYKIIEKKQPVAFWCNPISGHNTLYWYLQNLGQGPELLIRYENEEAVDDSQLPKDRFSAERLKGVDSTLKIQPAELGDSAVYLCASSLAPGYQPQHFGDGTRLSIL.

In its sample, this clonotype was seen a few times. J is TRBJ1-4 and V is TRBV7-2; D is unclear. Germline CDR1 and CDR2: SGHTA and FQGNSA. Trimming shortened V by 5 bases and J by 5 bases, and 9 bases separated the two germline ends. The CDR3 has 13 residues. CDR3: CASSPFENEKLFF. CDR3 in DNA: TGTGCCAGCAGCCCCTTCGAGAATGAAAAACTGTTTTTT.

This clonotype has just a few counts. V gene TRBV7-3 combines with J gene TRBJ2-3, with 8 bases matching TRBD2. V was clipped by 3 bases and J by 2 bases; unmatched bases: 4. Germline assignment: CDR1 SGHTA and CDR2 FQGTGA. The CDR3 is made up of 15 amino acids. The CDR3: CASSFFSGATDTQYF. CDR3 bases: TGTGCCAGCAGCTTTTTTAGCGGGGCCACAGATACGCAGTATTTT.

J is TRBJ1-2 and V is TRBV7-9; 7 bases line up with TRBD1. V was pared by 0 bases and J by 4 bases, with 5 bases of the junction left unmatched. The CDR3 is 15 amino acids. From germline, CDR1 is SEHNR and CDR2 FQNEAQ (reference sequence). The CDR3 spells CASSLATGLGYGYTF. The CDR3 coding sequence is TGTGCCAGCAGCTTAGCGACAGGGCTCGGCTATGGCTACACCTTC.

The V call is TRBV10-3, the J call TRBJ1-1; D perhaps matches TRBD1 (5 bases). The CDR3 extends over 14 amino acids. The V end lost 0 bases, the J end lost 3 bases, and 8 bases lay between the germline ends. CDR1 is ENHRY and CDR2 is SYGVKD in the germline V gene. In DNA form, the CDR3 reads TGTGCCATCAGTGAGTCATGGGGCGACACTGAAGCTTTCTTT. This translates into CAISESWGDTEAFF.

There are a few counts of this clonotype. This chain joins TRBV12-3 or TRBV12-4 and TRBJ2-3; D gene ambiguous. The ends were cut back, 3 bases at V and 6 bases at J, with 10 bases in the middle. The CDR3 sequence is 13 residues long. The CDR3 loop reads CASSLGIRDTQYF. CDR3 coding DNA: TGTGCCAGCAGTTTGGGAATCCGGGATACGCAGTATTTT.

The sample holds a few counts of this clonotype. The CDR3 loop reads CSARDTDSYEQYF. The CDR3 coding sequence is TGCAGTGCTAGAGACACGGACAGCTACGAGCAGTACTTC. The rearrangement links TRBV20-1 to TRBJ2-7, with D perhaps matching TRBD1 (6 bases). The length of the CDR3 is 13 residues. Germline-derived CDR1 and CDR2 are DFQATT and SNEGSKA (reference sequence). Trimming removed 0 bases from V and 3 bases from J, with 9 bases in between.

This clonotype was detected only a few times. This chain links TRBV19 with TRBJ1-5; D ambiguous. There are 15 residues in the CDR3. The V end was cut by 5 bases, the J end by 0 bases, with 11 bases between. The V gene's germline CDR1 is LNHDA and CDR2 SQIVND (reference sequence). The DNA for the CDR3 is TGTGCCAGTAGTGGAGGGCTCTATAGCAATCAGCCCCAGCATTTT. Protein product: CASSGGLYSNQPQHF. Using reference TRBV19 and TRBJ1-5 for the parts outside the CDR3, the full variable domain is DGGITQSPKYLFRKEGQNVTLSCEQNLNHDAMYWYRQDPGQGLRLIYYSQIVNDFQKGDIAEGYSVSREKKESFPLTVTSAQKNPTAFYLCASSGGLYSNQPQHFGDGTRLSIL.

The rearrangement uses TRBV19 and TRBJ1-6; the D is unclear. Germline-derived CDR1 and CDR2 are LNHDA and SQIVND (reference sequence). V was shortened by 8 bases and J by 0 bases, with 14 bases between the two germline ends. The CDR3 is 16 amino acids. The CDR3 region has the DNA TGTGCCAGTCGCGTGGCGGCGAGCTCCTATAATTCACCCCTCCACTTT. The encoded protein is CASRVAASSYNSPLHF.

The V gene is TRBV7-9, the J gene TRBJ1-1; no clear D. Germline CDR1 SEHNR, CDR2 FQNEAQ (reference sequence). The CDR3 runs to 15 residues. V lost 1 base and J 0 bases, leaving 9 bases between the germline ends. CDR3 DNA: TGTGCCAGCAGCTTAGAGGGTACAATGAACACTGAAGCTTTCTTT. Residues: CASSLEGTMNTEAFF.

CDR3: CASSNAENTEAFF. DNA of the CDR3: TGTGCCAGCTCAAACGCAGAGAACACTGAAGCTTTCTTT. This sequence joins TRBV18 and TRBJ1-1; no clear D gene. The CDR3 length is 13 residues. Germline CDR1 is KGHSH and CDR2 is LQKENI. V lost 5 bases to trimming and J lost 1 base, with 8 bases between them.

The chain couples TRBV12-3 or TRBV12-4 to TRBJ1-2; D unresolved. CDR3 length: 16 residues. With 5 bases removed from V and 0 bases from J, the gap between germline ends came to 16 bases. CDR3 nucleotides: TGTGCCAGCAGTCCCGGACCCATAAAACCTAACTATGGCTACACCTTC. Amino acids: CASSPGPIKPNYGYTF.

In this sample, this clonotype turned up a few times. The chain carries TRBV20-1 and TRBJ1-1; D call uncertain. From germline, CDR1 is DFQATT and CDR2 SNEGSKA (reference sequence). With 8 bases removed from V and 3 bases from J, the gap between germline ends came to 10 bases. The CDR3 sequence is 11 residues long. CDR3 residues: CSSHRDTEAFF. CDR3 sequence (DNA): TGCAGTTCCCATCGGGACACTGAAGCTTTCTTT.

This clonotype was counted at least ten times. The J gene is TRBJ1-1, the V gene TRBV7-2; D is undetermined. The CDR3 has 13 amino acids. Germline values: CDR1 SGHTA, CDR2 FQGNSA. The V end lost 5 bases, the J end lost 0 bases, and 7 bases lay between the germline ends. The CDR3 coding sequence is TGTGCCAGCAGCCTCCCCGTGAACACTGAAGCTTTCTTT. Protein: CASSLPVNTEAFF.

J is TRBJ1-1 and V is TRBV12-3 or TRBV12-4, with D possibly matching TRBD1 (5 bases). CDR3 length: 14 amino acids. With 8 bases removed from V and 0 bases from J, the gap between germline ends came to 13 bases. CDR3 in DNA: TGTGCCAGCGGGTTGACAGCCATGAACACTGAAGCTTTCTTT. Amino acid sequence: CASGLTAMNTEAFF.

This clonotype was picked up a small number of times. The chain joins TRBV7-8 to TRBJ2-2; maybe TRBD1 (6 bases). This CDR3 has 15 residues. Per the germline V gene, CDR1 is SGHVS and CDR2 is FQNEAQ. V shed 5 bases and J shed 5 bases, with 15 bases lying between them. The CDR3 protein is CASSHRSQGTGELFF. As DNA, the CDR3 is TGTGCCAGCAGCCATCGGTCTCAGGGGACCGGGGAGCTGTTTTTT.

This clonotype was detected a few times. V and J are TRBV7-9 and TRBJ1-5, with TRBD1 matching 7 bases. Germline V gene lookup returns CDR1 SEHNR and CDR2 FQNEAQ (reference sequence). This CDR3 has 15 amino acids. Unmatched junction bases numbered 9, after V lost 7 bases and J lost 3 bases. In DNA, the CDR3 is TGTGCCAGCACCCAGGGACAGACCTACAATCAGCCCCAGCATTTT. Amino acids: CASTQGQTYNQPQHF. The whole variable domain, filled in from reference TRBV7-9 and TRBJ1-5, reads DTGVSQNPRHKITKRGQNVTFRCDPISEHNRLYWYRQTLGQGPEFLTYFQNEAQLEKSRLLSDRFSAERPKGSFSTLEIQRTEQGDSAMYLCASTQGQTYNQPQHFGDGTRLSIL.

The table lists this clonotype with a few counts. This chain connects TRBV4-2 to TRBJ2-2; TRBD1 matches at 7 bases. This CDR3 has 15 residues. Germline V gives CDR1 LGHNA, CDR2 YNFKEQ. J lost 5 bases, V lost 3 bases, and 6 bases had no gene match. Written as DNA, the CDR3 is TGTGCCAGCAGCCAGACAGGGTTGGGGACCGGGGAGCTGTTTTTT. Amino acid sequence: CASSQTGLGTGELFF.

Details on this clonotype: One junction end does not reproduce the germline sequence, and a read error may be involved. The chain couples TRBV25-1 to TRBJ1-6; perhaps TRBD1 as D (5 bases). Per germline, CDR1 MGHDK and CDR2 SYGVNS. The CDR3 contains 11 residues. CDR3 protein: CASSERGRAHF. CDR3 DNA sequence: TGTGCCAGCAGTGAAAGGGGCAGGGCCCATTTT.

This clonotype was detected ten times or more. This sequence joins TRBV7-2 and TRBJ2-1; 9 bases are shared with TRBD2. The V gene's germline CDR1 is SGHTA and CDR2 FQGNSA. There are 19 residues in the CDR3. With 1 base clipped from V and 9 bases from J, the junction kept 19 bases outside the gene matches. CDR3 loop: CASSLVNFGEAGGTAEQFF. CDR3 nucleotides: TGTGCCAGCAGCTTAGTCAACTTCGGGGAAGCGGGAGGTACTGCTGAGCAGTTCTTC.

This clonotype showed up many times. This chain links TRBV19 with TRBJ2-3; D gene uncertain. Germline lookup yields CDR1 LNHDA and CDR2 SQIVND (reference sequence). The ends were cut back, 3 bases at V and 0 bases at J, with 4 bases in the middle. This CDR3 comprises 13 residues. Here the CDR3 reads CASSIGSTDTQYF. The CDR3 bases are TGTGCCAGTAGTATTGGCAGCACAGATACGCAGTATTTT.

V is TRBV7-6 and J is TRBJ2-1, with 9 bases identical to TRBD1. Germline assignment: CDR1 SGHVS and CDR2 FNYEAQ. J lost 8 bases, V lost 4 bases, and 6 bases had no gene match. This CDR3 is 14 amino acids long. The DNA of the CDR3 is TGTGCCAGCAGCTCGGACAGGGGCAGGGATGAGCAGTTCTTC. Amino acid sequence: CASSSDRGRDEQFF.

CDR3 sequence (DNA): TGCGCCAGCAGCTTTGGTACAGCGGGGGGCGATGAGCAGTTCTTC. Translation: CASSFGTAGGDEQFF. The V call is TRBV5-1, the J call TRBJ2-1, with 9 bases fitting TRBD2. Germline assignment: CDR1 SGHRS and CDR2 YFSETQ. Trimming removed 2 bases from V and 8 bases from J; junction bases left unmatched: 8. The CDR3 contains 15 residues.

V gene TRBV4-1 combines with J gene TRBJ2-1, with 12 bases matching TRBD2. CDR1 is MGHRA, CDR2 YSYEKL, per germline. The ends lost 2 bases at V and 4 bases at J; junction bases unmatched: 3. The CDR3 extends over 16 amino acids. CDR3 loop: CASSQYGLAGYNEQFF. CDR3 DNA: TGCGCCAGCAGCCAATACGGACTAGCGGGGTACAATGAGCAGTTCTTC.

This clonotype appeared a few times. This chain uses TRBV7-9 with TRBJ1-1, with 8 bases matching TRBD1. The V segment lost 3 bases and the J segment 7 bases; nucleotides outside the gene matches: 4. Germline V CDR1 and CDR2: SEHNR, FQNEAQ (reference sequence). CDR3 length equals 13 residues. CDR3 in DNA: TGTGCCAGCAGCTTCCAGGGGGCGCGTGAAGCTTTCTTT. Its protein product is CASSFQGAREAFF.

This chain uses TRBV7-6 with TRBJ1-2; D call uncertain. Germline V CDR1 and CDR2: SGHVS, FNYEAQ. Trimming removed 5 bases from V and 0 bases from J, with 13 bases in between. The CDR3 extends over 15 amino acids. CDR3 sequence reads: CASSPGRRANYGYTF. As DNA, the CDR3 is TGTGCCAGCAGCCCCGGACGCCGAGCTAACTATGGCTACACCTTC. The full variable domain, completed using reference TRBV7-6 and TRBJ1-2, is GAGVSQSPRYKVTKRGQDVALRCDPISGHVSLYWYRQALGQGPEFLTYFNYEAQQDKSGLPNDRFSAERPEGSISTLTIQRTEQRDSAMYRCASSPGRRANYGYTFGSGTRLTVV.